Below, 18 T cell receptor beta chains from the same sample are listed, as sequenced in a study of shared clonotypes between healthy human individuals. Terminally differentiated effector memory CD45RA+ cells were excluded from the naive CD8 cells, which were CD45RO-negative and positively selected for CCR7. Produced via immunoSEQ multiplex PCR; TCRdb's table is partial and in-frame only. The table lists about 2 million clones, approximately 95% of them singletons, with roughly 1.2% in the top ten. The sample consisted of naive CD8+ T cells sorted from blood. The receptors derive from a man aged 18 to 29 in good health.

CDR3 nucleotides: TGTGCCAGCAGTTTAGGAGCGGGCCTCTACGAGCAGTACTTC. Translating it yields CASSLGAGLYEQYF. The J gene is TRBJ2-7, the V gene TRBV27; tentative D call: TRBD2 (6 bases). The V end was cut by 2 bases, the J end by 3 bases, with 11 bases between. Germline values: CDR1 MNHEY, CDR2 SMNVEV (reference sequence). This CDR3 has 14 residues.

The chain carries TRBV30 and TRBJ1-6, with a possible D match to TRBD1 (6 bases). The V gene's germline CDR1 is GTSNPN and CDR2 SVGIG (reference sequence). With 0 bases removed from V and 8 bases from J, the gap between germline ends came to 17 bases. The CDR3 sequence is 16 residues long. The CDR3 bases are TGTGCCTGGAGTGTATTGGCAGGGGATCCCGATTCACCCCTCCACTTT. Protein product: CAWSVLAGDPDSPLHF. Based on the CDR3 plus reference TRBV30 and TRBJ1-6, the full variable domain is SQTIHQWPATLVQPVGSPLSLECTVEGTSNPNLYWYRQAAGRGLQLLFYSVGIGQISSEVPQNLSASRPQDRQFILSSKKLLLSDSGFYLCAWSVLAGDPDSPLHFGNGTRLTVT.

The rearrangement links TRBV11-2 to TRBJ2-2; no clear D. Germline V CDR1 and CDR2: SGHAT, FQNNGV. The CDR3 has 13 residues. The CDR3 here is CAFQEANTGELFF. CDR3 coding DNA: TGTGCGTTTCAGGAAGCGAACACCGGGGAGCTGTTTTTT.

V usage is TRBV27 and J usage is TRBJ2-1; 10 nucleotides match TRBD2. The germline V gene has CDR1 MNHEY and CDR2 SMNVEV (reference sequence). The CDR3 spans 14 residues. The trim removed 6 bases at V and 7 bases at J, leaving 6 bases unmatched. In nucleotides, the CDR3 is TGTGCCAGCAGGCTAGCGGGGGCCGGGAATGAGCAGTTCTTC. Its protein is CASRLAGAGNEQFF.

V and J are TRBV4-1 and TRBJ2-5; D gene unclear. V lost 0 bases to trimming and J lost 1 base, with 6 bases between them. The CDR3 has 14 residues. In germline, CDR1 is MGHRA, CDR2 YSYEKL. This CDR3 is CASSQDRFQETQYF. The DNA of the CDR3 is TGCGCCAGCAGCCAAGATAGGTTCCAAGAGACCCAGTACTTC.

This rearrangement joins TRBV7-8 to TRBJ2-2, with TRBD2 matching 13 bases. CDR1 is SGHVS, CDR2 FQNEAQ, per germline. The CDR3 covers 19 residues. Trimming cost V 5 bases and J 6 bases; bases outside gene matches: 15. This chain's CDR3 is CASSATGTSGVGSAGELFF. For the CDR3, the DNA is TGTGCCAGCAGCGCGACCGGGACTAGCGGGGTAGGGAGCGCCGGGGAGCTGTTTTTT.

Turning to this clone: Different DNA sequences within this sample yield the same CDR3. CDR3 protein: CASSQGGSSGYTF. The CDR3 nucleotides read TGCGCCAGCAGCCAGGGGGGTAGCTCTGGCTACACCTTC. The chain joins TRBV4-1 to TRBJ1-2; possibly TRBD1 for D (5 bases). V gave up 3 bases and J gave up 7 bases, with 12 bases separating them. The CDR3 sequence is 13 residues long. CDR1 is MGHRA and CDR2 is YSYEKL in the germline V gene.

The table lists this clone with a count of one. V gene TRBV27 combines with J gene TRBJ1-6, with 10 bases aligning to TRBD1. V was pared by 2 bases and J by 7 bases, with 5 bases of the junction left unmatched. CDR1 is MNHEY and CDR2 is SMNVEV in the germline V gene (reference sequence). This CDR3 has 16 amino acids. The CDR3 DNA reads as TGTGCCAGCAGTTTAGAAGGGACAGGGGTAAATTCACCCCTCCACTTT. As protein: CASSLEGTGVNSPLHF.

The V call is TRBV6-5, the J call TRBJ2-1; possibly TRBD1 or TRBD2 for D (6 bases each). Germline loops: CDR1 MNHEY, CDR2 SVGAGI. V lost 2 bases to trimming and J lost 7 bases, with 15 bases between them. The length of the CDR3 is 15 residues. CDR3 loop: CASSYIIGGINEQFF. The DNA for the CDR3 is TGTGCCAGCAGTTACATCATAGGGGGGATTAATGAGCAGTTCTTC.

The genes are TRBV10-2 and TRBJ1-3; tentatively, D is TRBD1 (5 bases). The CDR3 runs to 14 residues. The V and J ends lost 8 bases and 0 bases respectively, with 11 bases between them. The V gene's germline CDR1 is WSHSY and CDR2 SAAADI. The CDR3 nucleotides are TGCGCCAGCTGGGACGGGTACTCTGGAAACACCATATATTTT. Translation gives CASWDGYSGNTIYF.

The rearrangement links TRBV9 to TRBJ2-3; 9 bases are a match to TRBD1. Germline CDR1 SGDLS, CDR2 YYNGEE. The V and J ends lost 1 base and 4 bases, in that order; junction bases with no gene match: 7. CDR3 length: 16 residues. CDR3 sequence reads: CASSVFSGQGADTQYF. The CDR3, as DNA: TGTGCCAGCAGCGTATTTTCGGGACAGGGCGCAGATACGCAGTATTTT.

This chain links TRBV30 with TRBJ2-3; TRBD2 agrees at 7 bases. The germline gives CDR1 GTSNPN, CDR2 SVGIG (reference sequence). V was clipped by 3 bases and J by 1 base; unmatched bases: 7. The CDR3 is 15 residues long. The CDR3 region is CAWSQTTSGTDTQYF. Written as DNA, the CDR3 is TGTGCCTGGAGCCAAACTACTAGCGGCACAGATACGCAGTATTTT.

The count of this clone is one. The V and J genes are TRBV4-1 and TRBJ2-3, with 9 bases lining up with TRBD2. The junction had 13 bases not matched to a gene; V was cut back by 4 bases and J by 5 bases. The CDR3 is 17 amino acids. Germline V gene data show CDR1 as MGHRA and CDR2 as YSYEKL. The CDR3: CASSPGSGTSTRDTQYF. CDR3 coding DNA: TGCGCCAGCAGCCCAGGTTCCGGGACTAGCACCCGAGATACGCAGTATTTT.

Comments on this clone: One end of the junction does not line up with germline, which may come from a read error. Distinct nucleotide sequences in the sample also encode this CDR3. The chain combines TRBV5-4 with TRBJ2-2; 9 positions agree with TRBD1. The germline CDR1 and CDR2 sequences are SGHNT and YYREEE (reference sequence). The CDR3 contains 15 residues. The CDR3 coding sequence is TGCGCCAGCAGTCTCTTGACAGGGGGCACCGGGGAGCTGTTTTTT. This sequence encodes CASSLLTGGTGELFF.

The chain links TRBV4-1 to TRBJ2-2, with TRBD1 matching 9 bases. Germline-derived CDR1 and CDR2 are MGHRA and YSYEKL. Germline trimming cut 2 bases from V and 3 bases from J; bases unmatched to any gene: 16. This CDR3 comprises 20 residues. The CDR3 coding sequence is TGCGCCAGCAGCCAACTACCGGGACAGGGCAGTAAGTCGGACACCGGGGAGCTGTTTTTT. It specifies CASSQLPGQGSKSDTGELFF.

V gene TRBV6-1 combines with J gene TRBJ2-1, with D possibly being TRBD1 or TRBD2 (5 bases each). The CDR3 is 15 residues long. CDR1 is MNHNS, CDR2 SASEGT, per germline. Trimming took 8 bases from V and 5 from J, leaving 19 bases between them. CDR3 DNA: TGTGCCAGCGGGGGTTTAGACTTACCACACAATGAGCAGTTCTTC. This codes for CASGGLDLPHNEQFF.

V usage is TRBV29-1 and J usage is TRBJ2-1; 7 bases line up with TRBD2. The V segment lost 4 bases and the J segment 4 bases; nucleotides outside the gene matches: 4. From germline, CDR1 is SQVTM and CDR2 ANQGSEA. This CDR3 is built from 13 residues. The CDR3 reads CSVVVSGYNEQFF. CDR3 bases: TGCAGCGTTGTCGTTAGCGGGTACAATGAGCAGTTCTTC.

This clone was recorded once. The chain couples TRBV6-5 to TRBJ2-5, with 7 positions matching TRBD2. The CDR3 sequence is 13 residues long. Germline CDR1 is MNHEY and CDR2 is SVGAGI. The V and J ends lost 2 bases and 7 bases, in that order; junction bases with no gene match: 4. CDR3 in amino acids: CASSYGAGRTQYF. The CDR3 DNA reads as TGTGCCAGCAGTTACGGAGCGGGACGGACCCAGTACTTC.